Listed here are 20 T cell receptor beta chains from one sample, sequenced in a study of cytomegalovirus exposure and HLA in healthy donors. Amplification used 60 Vbeta primers and 13 Jbeta primers. TCRdb keeps only in-frame clones here, not all; method: immunoSEQ multiplex PCR. The table includes under 130,000 clones, 75% to 90% detected once. Sample: PBMCs. The origin of the receptors is a man younger than 40 in good health and CMV-seropositive.

V is TRBV13 and J is TRBJ2-4; TRBD2 aligns across 7 bases. CDR1 and CDR2 from the germline V gene are PRHDT and FYEKMQ (reference sequence). The CDR3 has 16 residues. The V gene end was trimmed by 4 bases and the J gene end by 3 bases; junction bases not matched to a gene: 9. CDR3 bases: TGTGCCAGCAGCTCTTTCGCGGGGGTCATCAAAAACATTCAGTACTTC. It is translated as CASSSFAGVIKNIQYF.

This clone appeared a few times. At one boundary the junction diverges from the germline segment, which might be a read error. This rearrangement joins TRBV6-5 to TRBJ2-3, with D possibly matching TRBD2 (6 bases). This CDR3 is built from 16 residues. The V gene's germline CDR1 is MNHEY and CDR2 SVGAGI. The CDR3 DNA reads TGTGCCAGCAGTTACTCGAGGCGGGGCTACACAGATAGGCAGTATTTT. Protein product: CASSYSRRGYTDRQYF.

This rearrangement joins TRBV30 to TRBJ1-5; 9 positions agree with TRBD1. CDR1 GTSNPN and CDR2 SVGIG come from the germline V gene (reference sequence). The CDR3 is 18 residues long. V gave up 1 base and J gave up 0 bases; unmatched junction bases: 10. The CDR3, as DNA: TGTGCCTGGAGTGCCGGGACAGGGATTGCCCATAGCAATCAGCCCCAGCATTTT. This codes for CAWSAGTGIAHSNQPQHF.

This rearrangement joins TRBV5-1 to TRBJ2-1, with 12 nucleotides matching TRBD2. The ends lost 0 bases at V and 7 bases at J; junction bases unmatched: 5. Germline V lookup: CDR1 SGHRS, CDR2 YFSETQ. The CDR3 covers 16 residues. DNA for the CDR3: TGCGCCAGCAGCTTGGAACTAGCGGGGGGCGGGAATGAGCAGTTCTTC. Translating gives CASSLELAGGGNEQFF.

The gene calls are TRBV29-1 and TRBJ2-7; 9 bases line up with TRBD1. V shed 1 base, J shed 11 bases, and the junction held 3 bases outside the gene matches. The CDR3 has 11 amino acids. The germline V gene encodes CDR1 SQVTM and CDR2 ANQGSEA. The CDR3 loop reads CSVEGDREEYF. The CDR3 nucleotides are TGCAGCGTTGAAGGGGACAGGGAGGAGTACTTC.

The chain uses TRBV5-4 and TRBJ2-1, with TRBD1 as a possible D gene (6 bases). The V and J ends lost 0 bases and 8 bases respectively, with 21 bases between them. CDR1 SGHNT and CDR2 YYREEE come from the germline V gene (reference sequence). The CDR3 has 17 amino acids. CDR3 residues: CASSLERQEYMTDEQFF. In DNA, the CDR3 is TGTGCCAGCAGCTTGGAGAGACAGGAGTATATGACCGATGAGCAGTTCTTC.

V and J are TRBV7-2 and TRBJ2-7; tentatively, D is TRBD1 (5 bases). Germline V CDR1 and CDR2: SGHTA, FQGNSA. The CDR3 consists of 13 residues. V dropped 6 bases and J dropped 0 bases, with 9 bases sitting between them. As DNA, the CDR3 is TGTGCCAGCAGGAGGACAACCTCCTACGAGCAGTACTTC. As protein: CASRRTTSYEQYF.

This chain connects TRBV9 to TRBJ2-7; 9 bases align to TRBD1. CDR1 and CDR2 from the germline V gene are SGDLS and YYNGEE. This CDR3 contains 14 residues. V was pared by 3 bases and J by 3 bases, with 4 bases of the junction left unmatched. The CDR3 spells CASSAQGANYEQYF. As DNA, the CDR3 is TGTGCCAGCAGCGCACAGGGGGCTAACTACGAGCAGTACTTC.

V gene TRBV9 combines with J gene TRBJ2-1, with 8 bases aligning to TRBD2. The germline CDR1 and CDR2 sequences are SGDLS and YYNGEE. V trimming: 3 bases; J trimming: 3 bases; junction bases outside the gene matches: 8. The CDR3 has 16 residues. The CDR3 nucleotides are TGTGCCAGCAGCGCTAGTGGGCGGGGGGACTACAATGAGCAGTTCTTC. This translates into CASSASGRGDYNEQFF.

The rearrangement uses TRBV6-1 and TRBJ2-2; 7 bases align to TRBD2. The CDR3 runs 15 residues. V was pared by 6 bases and J by 1 base, with 5 bases of the junction left unmatched. Looked up from germline, CDR1 is MNHNS and CDR2 is SASEGT. Here the CDR3 DNA reads TGTGCCAGCAGGCGTGAGCGGGAGAACACCGGGGAGCTGTTTTTT. Translated, it gives CASRRERENTGELFF.

This chain uses TRBV5-4 with TRBJ2-7; the match to TRBD1 covers 7 bases. Per the germline V gene, CDR1 is SGHNT and CDR2 is YYREEE (reference sequence). Trimming took 0 bases from V and 0 from J; bases not matched to a gene: 6. CDR3 length: 16 residues. The CDR3 DNA reads as TGTGCCAGCAGCTTGGTAACAGGGGACAGCTCCTACGAGCAGTACTTC. This translates into CASSLVTGDSSYEQYF.

The sample holds a few counts of this clone. The rearrangement links TRBV4-1 to TRBJ2-5, with D possibly TRBD2 on 6 matching bases. CDR1 is MGHRA and CDR2 is YSYEKL in the germline V gene. The CDR3 is 17 residues long. Trimming left V 1 base short and J 1 base short, with 16 bases between. The chain's CDR3 is CASSQGVRGRFQETQYF. CDR3 nucleotides: TGCGCCAGCAGCCAAGGAGTGCGGGGCCGATTCCAAGAGACCCAGTACTTC.

The chain combines TRBV4-1 with TRBJ1-4; tentatively, D is TRBD1 (5 bases). This CDR3 has 15 residues. Trimming removed 1 base from V and 7 bases from J, with 13 bases in between. Germline CDR1 is MGHRA and CDR2 is YSYEKL. The CDR3 bases are TGCGCCAGCAGCCAAGCGTCGGCAGGGCCTGAAAAACTGTTTTTT. Translating gives CASSQASAGPEKLFF.

The chain joins TRBV30 to TRBJ2-3; tentatively, D is TRBD2 (5 bases). The CDR3 sequence is 15 residues long. Trimming stripped 4 bases from V and 0 bases from J, with 14 bases between. Germline loops: CDR1 GTSNPN, CDR2 SVGIG (reference sequence). The CDR3 nucleotides read TGTGCCTGGAACCCCGGACTTTTTAGCACAGATACGCAGTATTTT. Translating it yields CAWNPGLFSTDTQYF.

This chain connects TRBV27 to TRBJ1-6, with 8 bases lining up with TRBD1. This CDR3 spans 15 amino acids. The germline CDR1 and CDR2 sequences are MNHEY and SMNVEV (reference sequence). Losses at the gene ends were 6 bases for V and 8 bases for J; bases not matched to a gene: 9. For the CDR3, the DNA is TGTGCCAGCAGCCCTCCAGGGGGCTGGGATTCACCCCTCCACTTT. Its translation is CASSPPGGWDSPLHF.

V usage is TRBV9 and J usage is TRBJ2-2, with D possibly matching TRBD1 (6 bases). CDR3 length: 15 amino acids. The V gene's germline CDR1 is SGDLS and CDR2 YYNGEE. Trimming stripped 0 bases from V and 1 base from J, with 7 bases between. Here the CDR3 DNA reads TGTGCCAGCAGCGTAGTGGGACAGAACACCGGGGAGCTGTTTTTT. It yields the protein CASSVVGQNTGELFF.

This clone was detected only a few times. V and J are TRBV6-4 and TRBJ2-1; 9 bases are shared with TRBD2. The CDR3 runs 15 residues. V lost 3 bases, J lost 1 base, and 1 base stayed unmatched. Germline V lookup: CDR1 MRHNA, CDR2 SNTAGT. CDR3 loop: CASSELAGSYNEQFF. The CDR3 DNA reads as TGTGCCAGCAGTGAACTAGCGGGTTCCTACAATGAGCAGTTCTTC.

The V gene is TRBV6-5, the J gene TRBJ1-2, with TRBD1 identical over 7 bases. The germline gives CDR1 MNHEY, CDR2 SVGAGI. The CDR3 totals 13 residues. Unmatched junction bases numbered 3, after V lost 6 bases and J lost 2 bases. In DNA form, the CDR3 reads TGTGCCAGCAGAAAAGGGGGCAACTATGGCTACACCTTC. This gives the protein CASRKGGNYGYTF.

The V gene is TRBV11-2, the J gene TRBJ1-1; 8 nucleotides match TRBD1. The CDR3 loop spans 14 amino acids. Germline loops: CDR1 SGHAT, CDR2 FQNNGV. With 4 bases clipped from V and 0 bases from J, the junction kept 1 base outside the gene matches. In nucleotides, the CDR3 is TGTGCCAGCAGCTCGGACAGGGTGAACACTGAAGCTTTCTTT. Translated: CASSSDRVNTEAFF. The variable domain in full, with the rest retrieved from reference TRBV11-2 and TRBJ1-1, is EAGVAQSPRYKIIEKRQSVAFWCNPISGHATLYWYQQILGQGPKLLIQFQNNGVVDDSQLPKDRFSAERLKGVDSTLKIQPAKLEDSAVYLCASSSDRVNTEAFFGQGTRLTVV.

Relative to its sample, this clone is medium-sized (0.01 to 0.1%). The V and J genes are TRBV6-5 and TRBJ1-6, with D uncertain. Per germline, CDR1 MNHEY and CDR2 SVGAGI. The CDR3 has 12 amino acids. The V and J ends lost 6 bases and 16 bases respectively, with 16 bases between them. The CDR3 loop is CASSSDIFVLHF. CDR3 nucleotide sequence: TGTGCCAGCAGCTCCGACATTTTTGTACTCCACTTT.